This TCR beta chain was found in a study of technical replicates of blood from four donors. The V gene lost 3 bases and the J gene lost 5 bases, with 7 bases spanning the gap. CDR1 and CDR2 from the germline V gene are SGHAT and FQNNGV. The CDR3 runs to 13 residues. The protocol was immunoSEQ multiplex PCR, while the TCRdb copy is restricted to in-frame clones and leaves out a portion. The data show over 85,000 clones, with 90% to 96% seen just once and roughly 0.39% held by the top ten. The chain is built from TRBV11-2 and TRBJ2-2; possible D gene TRBD2, 5 bases. Input material: T cells isolated from PBMCs. The clonotype comes from a human donor in good health. The CDR3 reads CASSLRATGELFF. The CDR3 DNA is TGTGCCAGCAGCTTGAGGGCGACCGGGGAGCTGTTTTTT.